This T cell receptor (beta chain) stems from a study of blood T cell repertoires in COVID-19. CDR3 length equals 13 residues. The V gene end was trimmed by 4 bases and the J gene end by 16 bases; junction bases not matched to a gene: 11. The V gene's germline CDR1 is SNHLY and CDR2 FYNNEI. Only in-frame clones appear in the TCRdb table, and some are missing; sequencing was by immunoSEQ multiplex PCR. The profile shows over 150,000 clones, less than 85% of them singletons. The TCR comes from a woman between 45 and 65 years old with acute or convalescent COVID-19. Sequencing used peripheral blood. The chain joins TRBV2 to TRBJ2-1; 9 bases are shared with TRBD2. CDR3 DNA sequence: TGTGCCAGCAGTGCGGGAGCGGGGGGAGGTGAATTCTTC. Protein product: CASSAGAGGGEFF.